The rows below give T cell receptor beta chains drawn from one sample of a study of T cell responses to AZD1222 COVID-19 vaccine. Data came from immunoSEQ multiplex PCR; TCRdb stores just in-frame clones and leaves some out. The data contain approximately 64,000 clones, about nine tenths of them singletons. The starting material was peripheral blood, obtained 28 days after the second dose of the MenACWY control vaccine. These receptors all stem from an adult who received the MenACWY meningococcal vaccine as a control. Both conserved end residues are part of each CDR3. Each record gives: J gene, V gene, D gene, clone size, CDR3 protein, CDR3 DNA. The D gene is left open where the match is weak. A clone size is listed for some rows: how often the clone was seen (once, few, many), or a class if it is expanded.

>TRBJ1-6|TRBV18|.|.
CASSPKEGGNSPLHF
TGTGCCAGCTCACCCAAGGAGGGCGGAAATTCACCCCTCCACTTT
>TRBJ2-2|TRBV29-1|TRBD2|.
CSISAASGSLGELFF
TGCAGCATAAGTGCGGCTAGCGGGAGTCTCGGGGAGCTGTTTTTT
>TRBJ2-5|TRBV14|.|few
CASSHPEGGTQYF
TGTGCCAGCAGCCACCCCGAGGGGGGGACCCAGTACTTC
>TRBJ1-1|TRBV27|.|few
CASSWSANTEAFF
TGTGCCAGCAGTTGGTCGGCCAACACTGAAGCTTTCTTT
>TRBJ1-5|TRBV12-5|.|.
CASGFPNRNNQPQHF
TGTGCTAGTGGTTTCCCCAATAGAAACAATCAGCCCCAGCATTTT
>TRBJ2-5|TRBV6-5|TRBD2|.
CASMASGKEETQYF
TGTGCCAGCATGGCTAGCGGAAAGGAAGAGACCCAGTACTTC
>TRBJ2-3|TRBV9|TRBD2|.
CASSVGGRTDTQYF
TGTGCCAGCAGCGTAGGCGGGAGAACAGATACGCAGTATTTT
>TRBJ1-2|TRBV9|TRBD1|.
CASSTTGSSGYTF
TGTGCCAGCAGTACGACAGGGTCGTCTGGCTACACCTTC
>TRBJ2-7|TRBV5-1|TRBD2|.
CASSLLAGGALYEQYF
TGCGCCAGCAGCTTGTTAGCGGGAGGCGCCCTCTACGAGCAGTACTTC
>TRBJ2-7|TRBV4-1|TRBD2|.
CASSQGLAGGSSPYEQYF
TGCGCCAGCAGCCAAGGACTAGCGGGAGGCTCCTCTCCCTACGAGCAGTACTTC
>TRBJ1-5|TRBV19|.|.
CASSIDLGPWSNQPQHF
TGTGCCAGTAGTATAGATCTTGGGCCTTGGAGCAATCAGCCCCAGCATTTT
>TRBJ2-4|TRBV3-1/TRBV3-2|.|.
CASSLDHPDIQYF
TGTGCCAGCAGCCTAGACCACCCAGACATTCAGTACTTC
>TRBJ2-2|TRBV7-3|TRBD1|.
CASSLKGARWGTGELFF
TGTGCCAGCAGCTTAAAGGGGGCCCGCTGGGGCACCGGGGAGCTGTTTTTT
>TRBJ2-7|TRBV28|.|.
CASSSLIDDYEQYF
TGTGCCAGCAGCTCTCTAATAGATGATTACGAGCAGTACTTC
>TRBJ2-7|TRBV30|.|.
CAWGSSYEQYF
TGTGCCTGGGGGAGTTCCTACGAGCAGTACTTC